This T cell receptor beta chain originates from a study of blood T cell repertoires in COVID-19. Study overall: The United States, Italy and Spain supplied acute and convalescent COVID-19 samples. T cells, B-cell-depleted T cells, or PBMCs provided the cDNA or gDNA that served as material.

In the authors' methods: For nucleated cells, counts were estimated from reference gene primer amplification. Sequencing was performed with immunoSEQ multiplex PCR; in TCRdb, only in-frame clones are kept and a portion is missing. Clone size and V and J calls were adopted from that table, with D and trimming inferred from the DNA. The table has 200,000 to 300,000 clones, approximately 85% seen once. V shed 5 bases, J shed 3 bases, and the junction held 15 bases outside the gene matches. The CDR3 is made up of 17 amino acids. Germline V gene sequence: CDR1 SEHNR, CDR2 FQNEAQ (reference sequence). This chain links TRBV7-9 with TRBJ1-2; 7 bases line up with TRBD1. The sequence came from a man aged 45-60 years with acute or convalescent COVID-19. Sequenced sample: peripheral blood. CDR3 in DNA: TGTGCCAGCAGCGCAGACAGGGTTCCCCTAGGCCACTATGGCTACACCTTC. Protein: CASSADRVPLGHYGYTF. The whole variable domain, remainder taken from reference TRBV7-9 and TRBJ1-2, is DTGVSQNPRHKITKRGQNVTFRCDPISEHNRLYWYRQTLGQGPEFLTYFQNEAQLEKSRLLSDRFSAERPKGSFSTLEIQRTEQGDSAMYLCASSADRVPLGHYGYTFGSGTRLTVV.